The 28 T cell receptor beta chains presented below share a single source sample, sequenced in a study of cytomegalovirus exposure and HLA in healthy donors. Clones were read by immunoSEQ multiplex PCR, and TCRdb kept only the in-frame ones, dropping some. The data hold fewer than 90,000 clones, with roughly 94% observed a single time. The sample taken for sequencing was PBMCs. The receptors originated from a young woman in good health and CMV-seronegative.

V and J are TRBV5-6 and TRBJ1-5, with unresolved D. Trimming removed 0 bases from V and 4 bases from J, with 8 bases in between. The CDR3 spans 14 residues. CDR1 is SGHDT and CDR2 is YYEEEE in the germline V gene. CDR3 protein: CASSLGPKNQPQHF. CDR3 in DNA: TGTGCCAGCAGCTTGGGGCCGAAGAATCAGCCCCAGCATTTT.

The chain carries TRBV7-9 and TRBJ1-1, with D perhaps matching TRBD1 (5 bases). The V and J ends lost 4 bases and 9 bases respectively, with 12 bases between them. The CDR3 consists of 12 residues. CDR1 and CDR2 (germline): SEHNR, FQNEAQ (reference sequence). CDR3 DNA: TGTGCCAGCAGCTCCGGGGGGAGCAAAGCTTTCTTT. Translating gives CASSSGGSKAFF.

The chain recombines TRBV6-1 with TRBJ2-7, with no clear D. The CDR3 has 12 amino acids. The germline V gene has CDR1 MNHNS and CDR2 SASEGT. V was pared by 2 bases and J by 3 bases, with 5 bases between. CDR3 loop: CASSEPGYEQYF. DNA for the CDR3: TGTGCCAGCAGTGAACCCGGCTACGAGCAGTACTTC.

The CDR3 spells CSVETANTGELFF. In nucleotides, the CDR3 is TGCAGCGTTGAAACAGCGAACACCGGGGAGCTGTTTTTT. The J gene is TRBJ2-2, the V gene TRBV29-1; D ambiguous. The CDR3 consists of 13 residues. CDR1 and CDR2 (germline): SQVTM, ANQGSEA. V was pared by 2 bases and J by 0 bases, with 4 bases between.

The chain carries TRBV7-2 and TRBJ2-5; TRBD2 agrees at 9 bases. The CDR3 length is 14 residues. The germline gives CDR1 SGHTA, CDR2 FQGNSA. The ends lost 7 bases at V and 14 bases at J; junction bases unmatched: 17. The CDR3 coding sequence is TGTGCCAGCAACAGCTTAGGGCGGGAGGGCTCTTATTACTTC. This sequence encodes CASNSLGREGSYYF.

The chain has TRBV20-1 and TRBJ2-1; D gene ambiguous. CDR1 and CDR2 (germline): DFQATT, SNEGSKA (reference sequence). The length of the CDR3 is 11 residues. The DNA for the CDR3 is TGCAACCCCCGTATGGGCCATGAGCAGTTCTTC. It encodes CNPRMGHEQFF.

V gene TRBV19 combines with J gene TRBJ1-2; tentatively, D is TRBD1 (6 bases). The CDR3 is made up of 15 amino acids. Germline CDR1 reads LNHDA; CDR2 reads SQIVND (reference sequence). V lost 3 bases to trimming and J lost 5 bases, with 16 bases between them. The CDR3 DNA reads TGTGCCAGTAGTATCGCCCGTTGGGGGCCTTATGGCTACACCTTC. Its translation: CASSIARWGPYGYTF.

The chain carries TRBV4-2 and TRBJ1-6; a weak D match, TRBD1 (5 bases). The CDR3 contains 15 residues. Germline CDR1 reads LGHNA; CDR2 reads YNFKEQ. Trimming stripped 3 bases from V and 9 bases from J, with 15 bases between. The CDR3 loop is CASSQGFQQGSPLHF. For the CDR3, the DNA is TGTGCCAGCAGCCAGGGGTTTCAGCAGGGTTCACCCCTCCACTTT.

The genes are TRBV30 and TRBJ2-7, with D hard to call. Between the trimmed V and J ends, which lost 2 bases and 3 bases, there was a span of 8 bases. The length of the CDR3 is 12 residues. Germline V gene data show CDR1 as GTSNPN and CDR2 as SVGIG (reference sequence). CDR3 loop: CAWSPTSYEQYF. CDR3 sequence (DNA): TGTGCCTGGAGTCCCACAAGCTACGAGCAGTACTTC.

The V call is TRBV15, the J call TRBJ1-1; 9 bases match TRBD1. V shed 4 bases, J shed 3 bases, and the junction held 9 bases outside the gene matches. CDR1 is LNHNV and CDR2 is YYDKDF in the germline V gene (reference sequence). This CDR3 is built from 16 residues. CDR3 DNA sequence: TGTGCCACCAGCAAAGGGGGTAACAGGGGGCACACTGAAGCTTTCTTT. Protein product: CATSKGGNRGHTEAFF.

V is TRBV30 and J is TRBJ2-7; D remains unclear. V was cut by 1 base and J by 3 bases, with 13 bases left in between. CDR1 GTSNPN and CDR2 SVGIG come from the germline V gene (reference sequence). The CDR3 runs to 14 residues. The CDR3 spells CAWSEIGAHYEQYF. The CDR3 nucleotides are TGTGCCTGGAGTGAAATAGGAGCCCACTACGAGCAGTACTTC.

A single count supports this clone. The chain links TRBV19 to TRBJ2-7; possibly TRBD1 for D (5 bases). V was trimmed by 1 base and J by 0 bases, leaving 13 bases between them. The CDR3 covers 16 residues. Germline loops: CDR1 LNHDA, CDR2 SQIVND (reference sequence). The CDR3 sequence: CASSIVGAESSYEQYF. The CDR3 DNA reads as TGTGCCAGTAGTATAGTTGGGGCAGAGAGCTCCTACGAGCAGTACTTC.

The chain uses TRBV4-2 and TRBJ1-4; possible D gene TRBD1, 5 bases. The ends were cut back, 2 bases at V and 0 bases at J, with 7 bases in the middle. Germline values: CDR1 LGHNA, CDR2 YNFKEQ. The CDR3 spans 15 residues. DNA for the CDR3: TGTGCCAGCAGCCAACAGGGTCCAACTAATGAAAAACTGTTTTTT. Its translation is CASSQQGPTNEKLFF.

The chain has TRBV6-1 and TRBJ2-7; D uncertain. The length of the CDR3 is 13 residues. Germline V gene lookup returns CDR1 MNHNS and CDR2 SASEGT. The V gene lost 7 bases and the J gene lost 2 bases, with 12 bases spanning the gap. The CDR3 nucleotides read TGTGCCAGCAACCCCCAGGTCCCCTACGAGCAGTACTTC. Translating gives CASNPQVPYEQYF.

This chain links TRBV28 with TRBJ1-3, with unresolved D. Trimming removed 4 bases from V and 0 bases from J, with 10 bases in between. Germline V gene sequence: CDR1 MDHEN, CDR2 SYDVKM. There are 15 residues in the CDR3. The chain's CDR3 is CASSYPGDSGNTIYF. The CDR3 DNA reads TGTGCCAGCAGTTACCCCGGAGACTCTGGAAACACCATATATTTT.

The CDR3 DNA follows: TGTGCCAGCTCACCGGGTCCCGGGGGAGACGAAAAACTGTTTTTT. Its translation is CASSPGPGGDEKLFF. This sequence joins TRBV18 and TRBJ1-4; TRBD1 might be the D (5 bases). This CDR3 comprises 15 residues. V was cut by 3 bases and J by 8 bases, with 16 bases left in between. CDR1 and CDR2 from the germline V gene are KGHSH and LQKENI. The entire variable domain, with the rest obtained from reference TRBV18 and TRBJ1-4, is as follows: NAGVMQNPRHLVRRRGQEARLRCSPMKGHSHVYWYRQLPEEGLKFMVYLQKENIIDESGMPKERFSAEFPKEGPSILRIQQVVRGDSAAYFCASSPGPGGDEKLFFGSGTQLSVL.

The chain has TRBV5-6 and TRBJ2-2, with D unclear. Trimming pared 4 bases from V and 1 base from J, leaving 11 bases between. The V gene's germline CDR1 is SGHDT and CDR2 YYEEEE. The CDR3 is 15 amino acids. CDR3 bases: TGTGCCAGCAGCGGAGCTCGATGGAACACCGGGGAGCTGTTTTTT. Protein product: CASSGARWNTGELFF.

The chain links TRBV5-5 to TRBJ1-2; 7 bases agree with TRBD1. The CDR3 is 19 amino acids. Germline assignment: CDR1 SGHKS and CDR2 YYEKEE (reference sequence). V dropped 3 bases and J dropped 0; count of bases not matched to a gene: 17. The chain's CDR3 is CASSSGPPGQLSPNYGYTF. The CDR3 region has the DNA TGTGCCAGCAGCTCCGGACCCCCGGGACAGTTGAGCCCTAACTATGGCTACACCTTC.

The rearrangement uses TRBV28 and TRBJ1-1; D gene ambiguous. Trimming took off 9 bases at V and 0 bases at J, with 5 bases between the two ends. There are 11 residues in the CDR3. The germline CDR1 and CDR2 sequences are MDHEN and SYDVKM. The CDR3 bases are TGTGCCAGTACGGTGAACACTGAAGCTTTCTTT. Its translation: CASTVNTEAFF.

This sequence joins TRBV29-1 and TRBJ2-3, with 7 bases fitting TRBD2. This CDR3 contains 15 residues. V lost 7 bases to trimming and J lost 3 bases; unmatched junction nucleotides: 13. Germline V CDR1 and CDR2: SQVTM, ANQGSEA. CDR3 in DNA: TGCAGCGCCTACGAGCTGGGAGGGCCTACAGATACGCAGTATTTT. Translated: CSAYELGGPTDTQYF.

This chain joins TRBV7-9 and TRBJ2-7; D not resolved. Per the germline V gene, CDR1 is SEHNR and CDR2 is FQNEAQ (reference sequence). The CDR3 is made up of 13 amino acids. V dropped 7 bases and J dropped 5 bases, with 15 bases sitting between them. Here the CDR3 reads CASNSIWVDEQYF. CDR3 coding DNA: TGTGCCAGCAATAGCATTTGGGTGGACGAGCAGTACTTC. The whole variable domain, filled in from reference TRBV7-9 and TRBJ2-7, reads DTGVSQNPRHKITKRGQNVTFRCDPISEHNRLYWYRQTLGQGPEFLTYFQNEAQLEKSRLLSDRFSAERPKGSFSTLEIQRTEQGDSAMYLCASNSIWVDEQYFGPGTRLTVT.

The chain links TRBV27 to TRBJ2-2; 12 bases line up with TRBD2. Germline V gene lookup returns CDR1 MNHEY and CDR2 SMNVEV (reference sequence). J lost 4 bases, V lost 2 bases, and 5 bases had no gene match. The CDR3 spans 17 residues. DNA for the CDR3: TGTGCCAGCAGTTTACTAGCGGGGGGGCGAGGCACCGGGGAGCTGTTTTTT. It codes for CASSLLAGGRGTGELFF.

The chain employs TRBV5-3 and TRBJ2-6; possibly TRBD2 for D (5 bases). TRBV5-3 is known as an ORF, though its function is uncertain. V dropped 0 bases and J dropped 4 bases, with 11 bases sitting between them. The CDR3 loop spans 16 amino acids. DNA for the CDR3: TGTGCCAGAAGCTTGGGGCCGGGATCGGGGGCCAACGTCCTGACTTTC. This encodes CARSLGPGSGANVLTF.

V and J are TRBV7-6 and TRBJ2-2, with 8 bases fitting TRBD2. CDR3 length equals 17 residues. CDR1 is SGHVS, CDR2 FNYEAQ, per germline. The ends lost 5 bases at V and 5 bases at J; junction bases unmatched: 13. The CDR3 sequence: CASSARVGRASTGELFF. CDR3 DNA sequence: TGTGCCAGCAGCGCGAGGGTCGGGAGGGCCTCGACCGGGGAGCTGTTTTTT.

The chain recombines TRBV18 with TRBJ2-5, with 8 positions matching TRBD1. Per germline, CDR1 KGHSH and CDR2 LQKENI. The CDR3 contains 14 residues. Unmatched junction bases numbered 4, after V lost 3 bases and J lost 4 bases. CDR3 bases: TGTGCCAGCTCACCGGGAGACAGGGGAGAGACCCAGTACTTC. Translating it yields CASSPGDRGETQYF.

The V gene is TRBV27, the J gene TRBJ1-2; 7 bases match TRBD1. CDR1 is MNHEY and CDR2 is SMNVEV in the germline V gene (reference sequence). The CDR3 runs 13 residues. V trimming: 6 bases; J trimming: 2 bases; junction bases outside the gene matches: 3. CDR3 nucleotide sequence: TGTGCCAGCAGGGAGACAGGGAACTATGGCTACACCTTC. Translating gives CASRETGNYGYTF.

This rearrangement joins TRBV5-6 to TRBJ1-5, with 7 positions matching TRBD1. The CDR3 is 15 residues long. CDR1 and CDR2 from the germline V gene are SGHDT and YYEEEE. V lost 3 bases, J lost 4 bases, and 7 bases stayed unmatched. DNA for the CDR3: TGTGCCAGCAGCTATTGGGACAGAAGTAATCAGCCCCAGCATTTT. Protein product: CASSYWDRSNQPQHF.

The chain carries TRBV9 and TRBJ2-1; possible D gene TRBD2, 6 bases. The V and J ends lost 2 bases and 3 bases respectively, with 12 bases between them. Germline-derived CDR1 and CDR2 are SGDLS and YYNGEE. This CDR3 spans 15 amino acids. The CDR3, as DNA: TGTGCCAGCAGCGTCGGACTAACCGGCTACAATGAGCAGTTCTTC. Translated, it gives CASSVGLTGYNEQFF.